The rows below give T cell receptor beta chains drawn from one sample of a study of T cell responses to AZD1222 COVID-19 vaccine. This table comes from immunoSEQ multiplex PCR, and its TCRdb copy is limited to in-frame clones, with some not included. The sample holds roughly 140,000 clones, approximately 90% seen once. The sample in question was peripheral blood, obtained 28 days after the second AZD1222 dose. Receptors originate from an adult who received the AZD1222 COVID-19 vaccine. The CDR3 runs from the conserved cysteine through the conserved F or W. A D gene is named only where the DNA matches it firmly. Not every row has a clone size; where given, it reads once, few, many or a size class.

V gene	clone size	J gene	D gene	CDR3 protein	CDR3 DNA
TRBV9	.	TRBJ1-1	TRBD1	CASSPTGGNTEAFF	TGTGCCAGCAGCCCCACAGGGGGGAACACTGAAGCTTTCTTT
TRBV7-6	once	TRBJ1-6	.	CASSPGRGQNSPLHF	TGTGCCAGCAGCCCGGGGCGGGGGCAAAATTCACCCCTCCACTTT
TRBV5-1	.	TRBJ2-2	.	CASSLGLYQANTGELFF	TGCGCCAGCAGCTTGGGACTTTACCAAGCGAACACCGGGGAGCTGTTTTTT
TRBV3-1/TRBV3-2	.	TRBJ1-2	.	CASSQDLGPNYGYTF	TGTGCCAGCAGCCAAGATCTGGGACCTAACTATGGCTACACCTTC
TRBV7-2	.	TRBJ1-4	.	CASSLRAGEKLFF	TGTGCCAGCAGCTTGAGGGCAGGTGAAAAACTGTTTTTT
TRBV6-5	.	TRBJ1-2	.	CASSRQGVNYGYTF	TGTGCCAGCAGTCGTCAAGGGGTTAATTATGGCTACACCTTC
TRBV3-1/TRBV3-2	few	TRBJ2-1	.	CASSPGRLGDNEQFF	TGTGCCAGCAGCCCAGGGAGGTTGGGGGACAATGAGCAGTTCTTC
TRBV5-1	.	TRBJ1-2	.	CASSLSAQGADGYTF	TGCGCCAGCAGCTTGTCCGCCCAGGGAGCCGATGGCTACACCTTC
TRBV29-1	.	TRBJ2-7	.	CSVEGTSYEQYF	TGCAGCGTTGAAGGCACCTCCTACGAGCAGTACTTC
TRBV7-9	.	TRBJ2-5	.	CASSQGVGRAETQYF	TGTGCCAGCAGCCAAGGGGTGGGTCGTGCAGAGACCCAGTACTTC
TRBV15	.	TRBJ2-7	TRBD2	CATSRDPSGRNEQYF	TGTGCCACCAGCAGAGATCCTAGCGGTCGGAACGAGCAGTACTTC